This T cell receptor beta chain was observed in a study of control samples from healthy donors and cancer patients. CDR1 GTSNPN and CDR2 SVGIG come from the germline V gene (reference sequence). Unmatched junction bases numbered 4, after V lost 8 bases and J lost 12 bases. The CDR3 spans 9 residues. The repertoire was sequenced with immunoSEQ multiplex PCR; TCRdb's copy has only in-frame clones and lacks some. The sample yields more than 50,000 clones, about 96% seen once. The receptor's source is a woman younger than 30 in good health. Input material: blood. This chain uses TRBV30 with TRBJ1-2; 9 bases match TRBD1. CDR3 protein: CAGGTGNTF. The CDR3 bases are TGTGCCGGGGGGACAGGGAACACCTTC. Using reference TRBV30 and TRBJ1-2 for the parts outside the CDR3, the full variable domain is SQTIHQWPATLVQPVGSPLSLECTVEGTSNPNLYWYRQAAGRGLQLLFYSVGIGQISSEVPQNLSASRPQDRQFILSSKKLLLSDSGFYLCAGGTGNTFGSGTRLTVV.